Each of the 7 T cell receptor delta chains below was sequenced from the same sample in a study of TRDV2 sequences in healthy donors. TCRdb re-called the PCR reads using CATT. The sample lists some 2,200 delta-chain clones; more than 60% were seen once. Sequencing was done on a sample of Vd2+ gamma-delta T cells from blood. The receptors shown here come from a human donor in good health.

The chain couples TRDV2 to TRDJ1, with 7 bases fitting TRDD3. With 3 bases clipped from V and 8 bases from J, the junction kept 14 bases outside the gene matches. Germline V gene lookup returns CDR1 GEAIGNYY and CDR2 EKD. The CDR3 has 15 amino acids. The CDR3 nucleotides read TGTGCCTGTGACCCGGTTAGTGGGGGAACGCGGAAACTCATCTTT. This translates into CACDPVSGGTRKLIF.

V and J are TRDV2 and TRDJ1; 8 bases line up with TRDD3. Germline V gives CDR1 GEAIGNYY, CDR2 EKD. The CDR3 sequence is 21 residues long. The junction had 20 bases not matched to a gene; V was cut back by 0 bases and J by 0 bases. CDR3: CACDTVSTGGQNPTYTDKLIF. CDR3 nucleotides: TGTGCCTGTGACACCGTAAGTACTGGGGGTCAAAATCCTACGTACACCGATAAACTCATCTTT.

This clone was detected only once. The chain joins TRDV2 to TRDJ1; 8 bases agree with TRDD3. J was trimmed by 3 bases and V by 0 bases; bases with no gene match: 14. CDR1 is GEAIGNYY, CDR2 EKD, per germline. This CDR3 spans 18 amino acids. The CDR3 DNA is TGTGCCTGTGACACCGTCGGGGGGATAACCTCCGGAGCCGATAAACTCATCTTT. It encodes CACDTVGGITSGADKLIF.

The chain carries TRDV2 and TRDJ1; possible D gene TRDD3, 5 bases. The ends were cut back, 3 bases at V and 4 bases at J, with 38 bases in the middle. CDR1 and CDR2 from the germline V gene are GEAIGNYY and EKD. The CDR3 consists of 22 residues. CDR3 in DNA: TGTGCCTGTGACCCGTTGGGGTCCTCAGGATTACTCATAGAAAAAAACCTCGATAAACTCATCTTT. Its translation: CACDPLGSSGLLIEKNLDKLIF.

This chain uses TRDV2 with TRDJ1, with 10 nucleotides matching TRDD3. The germline V gene has CDR1 GEAIGNYY and CDR2 EKD. This CDR3 is 19 amino acids long. Germline trimming cut 1 base from V and 2 bases from J; bases unmatched to any gene: 15. The DNA of the CDR3 is TGTGCCTGTGACACGCTCGTACTGGGGGATCCCAATAGGACCGATAAACTCATCTTT. Residues: CACDTLVLGDPNRTDKLIF.

The chain joins TRDV2 to TRDJ1, with 8 bases fitting TRDD3. V was pared by 3 bases and J by 1 base, with 12 bases of the junction left unmatched. The germline CDR1 and CDR2 sequences are GEAIGNYY and EKD. The CDR3 covers 17 residues. The CDR3 spells CACDSLSGGYSTDKLIF. CDR3 sequence (DNA): TGTGCCTGTGACTCCTTATCCGGGGGATATAGCACCGATAAACTCATCTTT.

This sequence joins TRDV2 and TRDJ1; 9 bases are shared with TRDD3. The CDR3 is 16 residues long. The J segment lost 8 bases and the V segment lost 0 bases, leaving 12 bases of the junction unmatched. CDR1 and CDR2 (germline): GEAIGNYY, EKD. The CDR3, as DNA: TGTGCCTGTGACACCGTTACTGGGGGAAACCTATTAAAACTCATCTTT. It is translated as CACDTVTGGNLLKLIF.